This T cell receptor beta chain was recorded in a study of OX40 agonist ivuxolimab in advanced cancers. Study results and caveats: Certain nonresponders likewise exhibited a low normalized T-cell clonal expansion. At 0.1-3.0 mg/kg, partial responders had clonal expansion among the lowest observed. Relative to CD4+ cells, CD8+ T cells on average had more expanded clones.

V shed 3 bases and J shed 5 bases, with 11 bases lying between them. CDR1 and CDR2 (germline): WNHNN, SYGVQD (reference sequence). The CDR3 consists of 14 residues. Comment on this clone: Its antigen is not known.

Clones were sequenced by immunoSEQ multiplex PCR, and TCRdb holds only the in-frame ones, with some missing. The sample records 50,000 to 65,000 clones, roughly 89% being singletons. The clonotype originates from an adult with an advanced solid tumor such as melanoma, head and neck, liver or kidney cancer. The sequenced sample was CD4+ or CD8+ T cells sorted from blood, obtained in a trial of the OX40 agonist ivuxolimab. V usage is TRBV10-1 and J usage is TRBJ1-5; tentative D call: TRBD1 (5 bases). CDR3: CASSEGAFDQPQHF. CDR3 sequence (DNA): TGCGCCAGCAGTGAAGGGGCATTCGATCAGCCCCAGCATTTT.